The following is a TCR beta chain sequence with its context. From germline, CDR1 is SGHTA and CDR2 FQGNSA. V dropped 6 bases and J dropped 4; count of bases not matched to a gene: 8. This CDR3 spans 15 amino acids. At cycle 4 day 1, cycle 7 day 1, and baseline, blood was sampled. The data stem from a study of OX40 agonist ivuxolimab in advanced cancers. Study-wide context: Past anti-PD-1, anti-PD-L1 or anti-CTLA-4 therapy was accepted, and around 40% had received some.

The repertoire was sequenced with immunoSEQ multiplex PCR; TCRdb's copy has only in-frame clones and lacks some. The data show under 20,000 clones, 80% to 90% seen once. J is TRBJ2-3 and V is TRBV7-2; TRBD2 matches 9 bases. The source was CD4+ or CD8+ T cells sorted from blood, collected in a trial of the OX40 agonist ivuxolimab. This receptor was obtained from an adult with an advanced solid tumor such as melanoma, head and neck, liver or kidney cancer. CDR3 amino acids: CASSHLAGSSDTQYF. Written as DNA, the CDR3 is TGTGCCAGCAGTCATCTAGCGGGGTCCTCAGATACGCAGTATTTT.